Listed here are 13 T cell receptor beta chains from one sample, sequenced in a study of identifying expanded T cells in peripheral blood. Generated by immunoSEQ multiplex PCR, the TCRdb table keeps only in-frame clones and is missing some. This sample has 100,000 to 150,000 clones, with approximately 80% found just once. Material for sequencing was blood. The source of these receptors is a person aged 18 to 70 in good health.

In nucleotides, the CDR3 is TGTGCCAGTAGTATCCCCCGACAGGGAGCGGGTAACACTGAAGCTTTCTTT. Translated, it gives CASSIPRQGAGNTEAFF. The rearrangement links TRBV19 to TRBJ1-1, with TRBD1 matching over 7 bases. Unmatched junction bases numbered 12, after V lost 3 bases and J lost 2 bases. Germline V lookup: CDR1 LNHDA, CDR2 SQIVND (reference sequence). This CDR3 comprises 17 residues. Full variable domain (missing parts from reference TRBV19 and TRBJ1-1): DGGITQSPKYLFRKEGQNVTLSCEQNLNHDAMYWYRQDPGQGLRLIYYSQIVNDFQKGDIAEGYSVSREKKESFPLTVTSAQKNPTAFYLCASSIPRQGAGNTEAFFGQGTRLTVV.

The chain links TRBV4-1 to TRBJ1-5, with D hard to call. CDR1 is MGHRA, CDR2 YSYEKL, per germline. This CDR3 region has 15 residues. V gave up 0 bases and J gave up 3 bases, with 9 bases separating them. The CDR3 loop reads CASSQDLANNQPQHF. CDR3 DNA sequence: TGCGCCAGCAGCCAAGATCTAGCCAACAATCAGCCCCAGCATTTT.

Remarks on this clone: Other DNA sequences in this specimen translate into the identical CDR3. This sequence joins TRBV5-1 and TRBJ2-3; no reliable D call. The CDR3 is made up of 11 amino acids. Germline loops: CDR1 SGHRS, CDR2 YFSETQ. Trimming removed 1 base from V and 6 bases from J, with 3 bases in between. Here the CDR3 reads CASSLRDTQYF. DNA of the CDR3: TGCGCCAGCAGCTTGCGGGATACGCAGTATTTT. Looking up the rest from reference TRBV5-1 and TRBJ2-3 gives the full variable domain: KAGVTQTPRYLIKTRGQQVTLSCSPISGHRSVSWYQQTPGQGLQFLFEYFSETQRNKGNFPGRFSGRQFSNSRSEMNVSTLELGDSALYLCASSLRDTQYFGPGTRLTVL.

This clone appeared a few times. The CDR3 loop is CASSIVDRGYSPLHF. The CDR3, as DNA: TGTGCCAGTAGTATAGTCGACAGGGGATATTCACCCCTCCACTTT. The V and J genes are TRBV19 and TRBJ1-6; 8 nucleotides match TRBD1. The germline CDR1 and CDR2 sequences are LNHDA and SQIVND (reference sequence). Trimming at V came to 1 base and at J to 8 bases, leaving 4 bases not matched to a gene. The CDR3 is 15 amino acids.

The chain is built from TRBV7-9 and TRBJ1-5, with D possibly TRBD1 on 6 matching bases. CDR1 is SEHNR and CDR2 is FQNEAQ in the germline V gene (reference sequence). Trimming took off 4 bases at V and 5 bases at J, with 15 bases between the two ends. The CDR3 has 15 residues. CDR3 sequence: CASSYAGAGDQPQHF. The CDR3 region has the DNA TGTGCCAGCAGCTACGCAGGGGCCGGCGATCAGCCCCAGCATTTT. Full variable domain (outside the CDR3, taken from reference TRBV7-9 and TRBJ1-5): DTGVSQNPRHKITKRGQNVTFRCDPISEHNRLYWYRQTLGQGPEFLTYFQNEAQLEKSRLLSDRFSAERPKGSFSTLEIQRTEQGDSAMYLCASSYAGAGDQPQHFGDGTRLSIL.

J is TRBJ1-2 and V is TRBV28; no reliable D call. Trimming shortened V by 1 base and J by 4 bases, and 13 bases separated the two germline ends. Germline V lookup: CDR1 MDHEN, CDR2 SYDVKM. The CDR3 is 15 residues long. CDR3 protein: CASSLFYRGGYGYTF. The CDR3 DNA reads as TGTGCCAGCAGTTTATTCTATCGTGGCGGCTATGGCTACACCTTC.

The chain employs TRBV7-9 and TRBJ2-7; D gene unclear. Looked up from germline, CDR1 is SEHNR and CDR2 is FQNEAQ (reference sequence). This CDR3 comprises 14 residues. The germline V and J ends were trimmed by 5 bases and 3 bases, with 14 bases remaining between them. This CDR3 is CASSNRASDYEQYF. CDR3 coding DNA: TGTGCCAGCAGCAACCGGGCCAGCGACTACGAGCAGTACTTC.

This chain uses TRBV4-3 with TRBJ2-7; tentatively, D is TRBD1 or TRBD2 (5 bases each). Trimming took 2 bases from V and 9 from J, leaving 20 bases between them. CDR1 and CDR2 (germline): LGHNA, YSLEER. The CDR3 is made up of 15 amino acids. CDR3 coding DNA: TGCGCCAGCAGCCAATCGGCTTCCGGGGCCGTCTCGCAGTACTTC. Translated, it gives CASSQSASGAVSQYF.

The chain joins TRBV7-9 to TRBJ2-7; maybe TRBD1 (5 bases). From germline, CDR1 is SEHNR and CDR2 FQNEAQ (reference sequence). V lost 2 bases and J 5 bases, leaving 13 bases between the germline ends. The CDR3 is 14 residues long. The CDR3 DNA follows: TGTGCCAGCAGCTTAAGTCAGGGTCACGACGAGCAGTACTTC. Its protein product is CASSLSQGHDEQYF. Combining the CDR3 with reference TRBV7-9 and TRBJ2-7 gives the whole variable domain DTGVSQNPRHKITKRGQNVTFRCDPISEHNRLYWYRQTLGQGPEFLTYFQNEAQLEKSRLLSDRFSAERPKGSFSTLEIQRTEQGDSAMYLCASSLSQGHDEQYFGPGTRLTVT.

This chain joins TRBV5-6 and TRBJ2-2; TRBD1 agrees at 7 bases. The CDR3 loop spans 16 amino acids. V trimming: 4 bases; J trimming: 3 bases; junction bases outside the gene matches: 9. Germline V gene sequence: CDR1 SGHDT, CDR2 YYEEEE. CDR3 sequence reads: CASSLGTDLYTGELFF. The CDR3 nucleotides are TGTGCCAGCAGCCTCGGGACAGACTTATACACCGGGGAGCTGTTTTTT.

This chain links TRBV7-9 with TRBJ1-2; TRBD1 agrees at 8 bases. The CDR3 sequence is 16 residues long. Losses at the gene ends were 7 bases for V and 6 bases for J; bases not matched to a gene: 16. CDR1 is SEHNR, CDR2 FQNEAQ, per germline (reference sequence). CDR3 sequence reads: CASTPRRTGSWHGYTF. CDR3 sequence (DNA): TGTGCCAGCACCCCTAGGAGGACAGGGAGTTGGCATGGCTACACCTTC.

The V call is TRBV6-6, the J call TRBJ1-2; TRBD1 aligns across 7 bases. This CDR3 contains 14 residues. Germline lookup yields CDR1 MNHNY and CDR2 SVGAGI (reference sequence). V trimming: 5 bases; J trimming: 2 bases; junction bases outside the gene matches: 5. The CDR3 spells CASSRETGNYGYTF. The CDR3 DNA is TGTGCCAGCAGTAGGGAGACAGGGAACTATGGCTACACCTTC.

This clone has more than one count but fewer than ten. The rearrangement links TRBV5-1 to TRBJ2-2; D might be TRBD2 (7 bases). V shed 5 bases and J shed 4 bases, with 27 bases lying between them. This CDR3 spans 19 amino acids. Germline values: CDR1 SGHRS, CDR2 YFSETQ. CDR3: CASRRAWQGRGATTGELFF. CDR3 DNA: TGCGCCAGCAGACGAGCCTGGCAGGGACGGGGGGCGACCACCGGGGAGCTGTTTTTT.